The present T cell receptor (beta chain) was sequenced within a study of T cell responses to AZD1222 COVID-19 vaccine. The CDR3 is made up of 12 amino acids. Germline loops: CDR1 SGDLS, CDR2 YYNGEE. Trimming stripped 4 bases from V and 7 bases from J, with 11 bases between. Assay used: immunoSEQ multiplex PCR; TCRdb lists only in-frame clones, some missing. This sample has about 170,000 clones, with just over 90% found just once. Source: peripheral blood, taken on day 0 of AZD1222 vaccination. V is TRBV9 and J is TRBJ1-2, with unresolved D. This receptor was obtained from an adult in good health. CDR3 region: CASSPTPGGYTF. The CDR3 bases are TGTGCCAGCAGCCCGACCCCGGGTGGCTACACCTTC. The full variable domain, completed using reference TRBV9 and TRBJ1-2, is DSGVTQTPKHLITATGQRVTLRCSPRSGDLSVYWYQQSLDQGLQFLIQYYNGEERAKGNILERFSAQQFPDLHSELNLSSLELGDSALYFCASSPTPGGYTFGSGTRLTVV.